This T cell receptor beta chain came from a study of blood T cell repertoires in COVID-19. About the study: Some COVID-19 samples were acute and others convalescent; all came from the United States, Italy and Spain.

Germline V lookup: CDR1 MNHNY, CDR2 SVGAGI (reference sequence). This CDR3 has 14 amino acids. V shed 2 bases and J shed 6 bases, with 8 bases lying between them. Original processing methods: Amplification from reference gene primers served as the basis for estimated nucleated cell counts. Clones were read by immunoSEQ multiplex PCR, and TCRdb kept only the in-frame ones, dropping some. Clonal size and the V and J genes are those of that table, whereas D and trimming came from the DNA. Among 110,000 to 150,000 clones listed, 75% to 85% were seen once. The chain recombines TRBV6-6 with TRBJ1-6; no clear D. Sequencing was done on a sample of peripheral blood. The sequence derives from a woman over 75 with acute or convalescent COVID-19. In nucleotides, the CDR3 is TGTGCCAGCAGTTACGCGAACCTTAATTCACCCCTCCACTTT. Residues: CASSYANLNSPLHF.